The present TCR beta chain was sequenced within a study of coeliac disease. Study summary: The study queried TRBV7-2 bias without high-resolution HLA data. Study-wide findings and caveats: Intraepithelial and lamina propria fractions were not highly pure. Lower clonality than controls marked TRB and TRG repertoires from active celiac intraepithelial and lamina propria samples.

This table comes from immunoSEQ multiplex PCR, and its TCRdb copy is limited to in-frame clones, with some not included. The sample has roughly 4,300 clones, 60% to 70% seen once. This CDR3 is 14 amino acids long. V was clipped by 2 bases and J by 0 bases, with 8 bases between them. Germline CDR1 is MNHEY and CDR2 is SMNVEV (reference sequence). A remark on this clone: Its specificity is not known.

Sequencing used one aliquot of 500,000 cells per fraction. V is TRBV27 and J is TRBJ2-7; D gene ambiguous. Sequencing was done on a sample of intraepithelial lymphocytes from the gut. This clonotype originated in a man aged 65 to 79 with active celiac disease. In nucleotides, the CDR3 is TGTGCCAGCAGTTTAAGCCGGAGCTCCTACGAGCAGTACTTC. It encodes CASSLSRSSYEQYF.